This T cell receptor (beta chain) is from a study of blood T cells in healthy people across ages. Study-level findings and limits: When set beside aged donors, long-lived donors presented more naive CD4+ cells and higher diversity.

In germline, CDR1 is WSHSY, CDR2 SAAADI. V was clipped by 2 bases and J by 5 bases, with 4 bases between them. The CDR3 is 11 amino acids. Worth noting for this clonotype: Its target is not known.

A second PCR of about 6 to 11 cycles used a sample-barcoded 5' primer and a J-beta primer mix. TCRdb re-derived calls from the 5' RACE reads in MiXCR, one entry per CDR3 protein. Among approximately 350,000 distinct CDR3 sequences listed, about 52% were seen once. The clonotype comes from a man in his sixties in good health. The gene calls are TRBV10-2 and TRBJ2-7; D is undetermined. The sample consisted of blood. The CDR3 protein is CASSEHNEQYF. The CDR3 bases are TGCGCCAGCAGTGAGCACAACGAGCAGTACTTC.